This T cell receptor (beta chain) was identified during a study of shared clonotypes between healthy human individuals. With respect to this clone: The antigen is undetermined.

Assay: immunoSEQ multiplex PCR; the TCRdb copy retains only in-frame clones and omits some. The data contain 2,500,000 or so clones, about 92% of them singletons. Study-level results: Shared clonotypes across all four donors exceeded non-shared ones in generation probability. Having only a few donors restricted how much genetic and exposure-history diversity was captured. Clonotypes that were shared across a few donors made up approximately 5% of naive CD4 clonotypes. Naive subsets generally exceeded memory subsets in estimated richness.

Germline assignment: CDR1 SGHRS and CDR2 YFSETQ. V shed 7 bases and J shed 0 bases, with 10 bases lying between them. This CDR3 comprises 13 residues. The sample was naive CD4+ T cells sorted from blood. Subset of the sample: CD45RA+ positively selected. The gene calls are TRBV5-1 and TRBJ1-1; no reliable D call. The sequence derives from a man aged 18 to 30 in good health. This chain's CDR3 is CASGSGMNTEAFF. CDR3 DNA: TGCGCCAGCGGCTCGGGGATGAACACTGAAGCTTTCTTT.